The T cell receptor (beta chain) described here comes from a study of spatial heterogeneity in lung cancer. The time point here: sample taken at primary tumor resection. Samples were obtained from more than 70 donors, all untreated early-stage non-small cell lung cancer patients. Whole RNA came from tumor, nontumor lung or frozen PBMC and was sequenced without being sorted. The CDR3 is 14 amino acids. Germline CDR1 reads SGHRS; CDR2 reads YFSETQ. With 4 bases removed from V and 5 bases from J, the gap between germline ends came to 15 bases. Study conclusions and caveats: Higher tumor mutation counts went along with higher counts of expanded intratumoral alpha and beta TCRs.

By proportion, this clonotype is medium-sized. Its antigen is unknown. Found in a library prepared for alpha chains, this beta chain is an off-target read, and its abundance has little meaning. TCRdb called the 5' RACE reads again in MiXCR, with one record for every CDR3 protein. Here the sample spans over 15,000 distinct CDR3 sequences, about 6.1% being singletons. Specimen: lung tumor tissue, collected at surgery. The TCR originated in a female donor with early-stage non-small cell lung cancer. The genes are TRBV5-1 and TRBJ2-5, with D possibly TRBD2 on 6 matching bases. The CDR3 DNA reads as TGCGCCAGCAGCCTCGGGGGTGGTTTCGAGACCCAGTACTTC. Amino acid sequence: CASSLGGGFETQYF.